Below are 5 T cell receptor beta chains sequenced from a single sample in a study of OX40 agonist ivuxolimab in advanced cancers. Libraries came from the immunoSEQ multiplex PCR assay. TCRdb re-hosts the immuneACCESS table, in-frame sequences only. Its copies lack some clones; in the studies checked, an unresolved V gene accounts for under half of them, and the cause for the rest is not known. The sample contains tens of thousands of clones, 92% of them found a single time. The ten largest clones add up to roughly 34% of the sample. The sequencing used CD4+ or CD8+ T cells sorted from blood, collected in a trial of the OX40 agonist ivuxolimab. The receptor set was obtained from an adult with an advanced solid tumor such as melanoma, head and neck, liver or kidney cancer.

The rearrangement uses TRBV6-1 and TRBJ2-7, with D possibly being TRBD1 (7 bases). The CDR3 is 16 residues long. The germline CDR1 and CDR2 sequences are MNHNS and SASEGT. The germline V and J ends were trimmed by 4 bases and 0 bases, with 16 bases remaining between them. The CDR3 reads CASSASAGGISYEQYF. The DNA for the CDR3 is TGTGCCAGCAGTGCCTCAGCAGGGGGGATCTCCTACGAGCAGTACTTC.

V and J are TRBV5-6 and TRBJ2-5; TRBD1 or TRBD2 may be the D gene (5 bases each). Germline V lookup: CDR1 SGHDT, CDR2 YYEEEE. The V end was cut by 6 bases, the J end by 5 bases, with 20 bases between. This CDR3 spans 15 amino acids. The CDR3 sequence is CASMVPGPRGETQYF. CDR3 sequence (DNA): TGTGCCAGCATGGTGCCGGGACCCCGAGGGGAGACCCAGTACTTC.

The CDR3 nucleotides are TGTGCCAGCAGTCTCTTGGGGACAGGGGACAATGAGCAGTTCTTC. This codes for CASSLLGTGDNEQFF. The rearrangement links TRBV28 to TRBJ2-1; the match to TRBD1 covers 10 bases. The V gene end was trimmed by 5 bases and the J gene end by 5 bases; junction bases not matched to a gene: 6. CDR1 and CDR2 from the germline V gene are MDHEN and SYDVKM. The CDR3 contains 15 residues.

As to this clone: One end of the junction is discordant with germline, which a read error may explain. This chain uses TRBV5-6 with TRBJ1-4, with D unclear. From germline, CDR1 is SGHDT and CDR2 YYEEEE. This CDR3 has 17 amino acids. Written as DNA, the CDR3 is TGTGCCAGCAGCTTCTTAACACTCGGTCCAACAAATGAAAAACTGTTTTTT. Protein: CASSFLTLGPTNEKLFF.

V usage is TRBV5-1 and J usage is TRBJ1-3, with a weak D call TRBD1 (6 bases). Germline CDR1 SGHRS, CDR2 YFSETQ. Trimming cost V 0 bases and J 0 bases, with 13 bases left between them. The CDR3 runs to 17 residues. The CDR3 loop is CASSLEGEIYSGNTIYF. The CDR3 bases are TGCGCCAGCAGCTTGGAGGGGGAGATCTACTCTGGAAACACCATATATTTT.